These 8 T cell receptor beta chains were all obtained from the same sample, sequenced in a study of T cell repertoires in cytomegalovirus infection. TCRdb re-called the reads through MiXCR, storing one row per CDR3 protein. The table lists hundreds of thousands of distinct CDR3 sequences, approximately 10% of them singletons. The specimen was PBMCs. Source of these receptors: a human donor in good health (CMV status not recorded). Some clones in this sample may be carry-over from other donors' samples.

The chain uses TRBV5-1 and TRBJ2-4; no clear D. Germline CDR1 is SGHRS and CDR2 is YFSETQ. The CDR3 runs 16 residues. V was shortened by 4 bases and J by 0 bases, with 14 bases between the two germline ends. The CDR3 here is CASSINRAVAKNIQYF. DNA for the CDR3: TGCGCCAGCAGCATTAATAGGGCCGTAGCCAAAAACATTCAGTACTTC.

This clonotype was seen at least ten times. The chain has TRBV5-6 and TRBJ1-5; TRBD1 aligns across 9 bases. Germline loops: CDR1 SGHDT, CDR2 YYEEEE. The V segment lost 1 base and the J segment 6 bases; nucleotides outside the gene matches: 5. CDR3 length equals 15 residues. CDR3 in DNA: TGTGCCAGCAGCTTGTCCCCGGGACAGGGTCAGCCCCAGCATTTT. Protein sequence: CASSLSPGQGQPQHF.

The rearrangement joins TRBV4-1 to TRBJ2-3; TRBD2 agrees at 9 bases. CDR3 length equals 14 residues. J lost 3 bases, V lost 4 bases, and 2 bases had no gene match. CDR1 is MGHRA, CDR2 YSYEKL, per germline. Here the CDR3 reads CASSRGLATDTQYF. For the CDR3, the DNA is TGCGCCAGCAGCCGCGGACTAGCGACAGATACGCAGTATTTT.

The gene calls are TRBV12-3 or TRBV12-4 and TRBJ1-1; D gene ambiguous. Trimming stripped 6 bases from V and 9 bases from J, with 11 bases between. This CDR3 region has 11 residues. The CDR3 protein is CASSTRVKAFF. The CDR3 region has the DNA TGTGCCAGCAGCACCCGAGTCAAAGCTTTCTTT.

This clonotype was found a few times. CDR3 region: CASSATTGRQFF. CDR3 bases: TGTGCCAGCAGCGCTACGACGGGGCGGCAGTTCTTC. V gene TRBV11-3 combines with J gene TRBJ2-1; D tentatively reads TRBD1 or TRBD2 (5 bases each). The germline CDR1 and CDR2 sequences are SGHNT and YENEEA. The CDR3 has 12 amino acids. V shed 5 bases and J shed 12 bases, with 14 bases lying between them.

In this sample, this clonotype turned up many times. CDR3 in DNA: TGTGCCAGCAGCCCCTACGAGCAGTACTTC. Translating it yields CASSPYEQYF. V and J are TRBV6-2 or TRBV6-3 and TRBJ2-7; D gene uncertain. This CDR3 is built from 10 residues. Trimming pared 6 bases from V and 2 bases from J, leaving 2 bases between. Looked up from germline, CDR1 is MNHEY and CDR2 is SVGEGT.

This clonotype appeared many times. This chain connects TRBV10-3 to TRBJ2-7; TRBD1 matches at 11 bases. The germline V gene has CDR1 ENHRY and CDR2 SYGVKD. V trimming: 6 bases; J trimming: 4 bases; junction bases outside the gene matches: 8. The CDR3 has 15 amino acids. CDR3 loop: CAIRSGTGGHYEQYF. The CDR3 nucleotides read TGTGCCATCAGATCCGGGACAGGGGGGCATTACGAGCAGTACTTC.

This clonotype was seen a handful of times. The V and J genes are TRBV11-2 and TRBJ2-3, with D maybe TRBD2 (5 bases). V lost 1 base, J lost 5 bases, and 10 bases lay in between. Germline assignment: CDR1 SGHAT and CDR2 FQNNGV. This CDR3 has 14 amino acids. The CDR3 reads CASSLGETIDTQYF. The CDR3 DNA reads as TGTGCCAGCAGCTTAGGGGAGACCATAGATACGCAGTATTTT.